This TCR beta chain was observed in a study of T cells in Graves' hyperthyroidism and ophthalmopathy. Study observations and caveats: Expanded thyroid clonotypes (above 0.001) were mostly also found in blood. Ophthalmopathy cases were set apart from stable hyperthyroidism by a 13 V-J model. The model foresaw ophthalmopathy a median around 6 months prior to onset.

Regions amplified from RNA transcripts were the TCR beta CDR3 regions. TCR CDR3 underwent first-round RT-PCR with the HTBI primer set. TCRdb independently ran MiXCR on the multiplex PCR reads; one entry per CDR3 protein. The sample contains over 650,000 distinct CDR3 sequences, about 45% of which appear only once. This clonotype was picked up many times. The target antigen is unknown. CDR1 and CDR2 (germline): SGHTA, FQGNSA. There are 14 residues in the CDR3. V lost 2 bases and J 2 bases, leaving 9 bases between the germline ends. The TCR originated in an adult man with Graves' disease, either hyperthyroidism or ophthalmopathy (not recorded which). Sequencing was done on a sample of peripheral blood or thyroid tissue (not recorded which). This chain uses TRBV7-2 with TRBJ2-5; TRBD1 might be the D (5 bases). In DNA form, the CDR3 reads TGTGCCAGCAGCTTATGGGCAGGGCAAGAGACCCAGTACTTC. Its protein is CASSLWAGQETQYF.